The 18 T cell receptor beta chains below were found in one sample sequenced in a study of T cells in Graves' hyperthyroidism and ophthalmopathy. Amplification of TCR beta CDR3 regions was performed using RNA transcripts as template. Primed by the HTBI set, a first-round RT-PCR was run on the TCR CDR3. TCRdb processed the multiplex PCR reads anew with MiXCR; each CDR3 protein has one entry. The data hold roughly 700,000 distinct CDR3 sequences, with roughly 32% observed a single time. Sample: blood. Receptors were obtained from a woman aged 40 to 49 with Graves' hyperthyroidism.

The J gene is TRBJ2-2, the V gene TRBV6-1; 8 bases line up with TRBD2. The germline V gene has CDR1 MNHNS and CDR2 SASEGT. The length of the CDR3 is 13 residues. The V gene end was trimmed by 6 bases and the J gene end by 4 bases; junction bases not matched to a gene: 1. The CDR3, as DNA: TGTGCCAGCAGAGCGGGAGTCACCGGGGAGCTGTTTTTT. This translates into CASRAGVTGELFF.

The CDR3 bases are TGTGCCAGCAGTCTCCAGGACGGGCCCTACGAGCAGTACTTC. Its protein is CASSLQDGPYEQYF. This chain links TRBV28 with TRBJ2-7, with D unresolved. Per germline, CDR1 MDHEN and CDR2 SYDVKM. The CDR3 is 14 amino acids. The V gene lost 5 bases and the J gene lost 2 bases, with 13 bases spanning the gap.

The rearrangement uses TRBV12-3 or TRBV12-4 and TRBJ1-6, with D unresolved. The CDR3 is 14 amino acids. With 5 bases removed from V and 9 bases from J, the gap between germline ends came to 14 bases. This chain's CDR3 is CASSEAPAVSPLHF. The CDR3 coding sequence is TGTGCCAGCAGTGAAGCCCCCGCTGTTTCACCCCTCCACTTT.

The V call is TRBV5-4, the J call TRBJ1-1; 9 nucleotides agree with TRBD1. Losses at the gene ends were 4 bases for V and 1 base for J; bases not matched to a gene: 11. Germline V CDR1 and CDR2: SGHNT, YYREEE (reference sequence). CDR3 length: 17 residues. The CDR3 coding sequence is TGTGCCAGCAGCCCCCCCCGGGGGACAGGGCCGAACACTGAAGCTTTCTTT. Translating gives CASSPPRGTGPNTEAFF.

This chain uses TRBV7-2 with TRBJ1-6, with unresolved D. The V end lost 6 bases, the J end lost 0 bases, and 6 bases lay between the germline ends. The CDR3 runs 14 residues. Germline loops: CDR1 SGHTA, CDR2 FQGNSA. CDR3 bases: TGTGCCAGCAGGCAGAGCTCCTATAATTCACCCCTCCACTTT. Protein product: CASRQSSYNSPLHF. Full variable domain (missing parts from reference TRBV7-2 and TRBJ1-6): GAGVSQSPSNKVTEKGKDVELRCDPISGHTALYWYRQSLGQGLEFLIYFQGNSAPDKSGLPSDRFSAERTGGSVSTLTIQRTQQEDSAVYLCASRQSSYNSPLHFGNGTRLTVT.

This chain uses TRBV7-4 with TRBJ2-2; D gene uncertain. Germline-derived CDR1 and CDR2 are SGHVT and SQSDAQ. With 6 bases removed from V and 7 bases from J, the gap between germline ends came to 12 bases. The length of the CDR3 is 13 residues. CDR3 coding DNA: TGTGCCAGCAGTTTACAGTGGATCGGGGAGCTGTTTTTT. Translating gives CASSLQWIGELFF. Using reference TRBV7-4 and TRBJ2-2 for the parts outside the CDR3, the full variable domain is GAGVSQSPRYKVAKRGRDVALRCDSISGHVTLYWYRQTLGQGSEVLTYSQSDAQRDKSGRPSGRFSAERPERSVSTLKIQRTEQGDSAVYLCASSLQWIGELFFGEGSRLTVL.

This chain connects TRBV10-3 to TRBJ2-1; no definite D call. Germline lookup yields CDR1 ENHRY and CDR2 SYGVKD. The V end lost 1 base, the J end lost 5 bases, and 12 bases lay between the germline ends. CDR3 size: 15 residues. CDR3 sequence: CAISEFHDTDNEQFF. CDR3 nucleotide sequence: TGTGCCATCAGTGAGTTCCACGACACCGACAATGAGCAGTTCTTC.

The V gene is TRBV5-1, the J gene TRBJ2-1; D is possibly TRBD2 (6 bases). The CDR3 loop spans 14 amino acids. In germline, CDR1 is SGHRS, CDR2 YFSETQ. V lost 3 bases to trimming and J lost 2 bases, with 9 bases between them. This CDR3 reads CASSSTGAYNEQFF. The CDR3 DNA is TGCGCCAGCAGCTCGACGGGAGCCTACAATGAGCAGTTCTTC.

This clonotype was counted many times. The CDR3 loop is CASSLTWETEAFF. DNA of the CDR3: TGTGCCAGCAGCTTAACTTGGGAAACTGAAGCTTTCTTT. The chain couples TRBV11-2 to TRBJ1-1; unclear D gene. With 2 bases removed from V and 5 bases from J, the gap between germline ends came to 9 bases. Germline CDR1 reads SGHAT; CDR2 reads FQNNGV. The CDR3 is 13 amino acids. The whole variable domain, remainder taken from reference TRBV11-2 and TRBJ1-1, is EAGVAQSPRYKIIEKRQSVAFWCNPISGHATLYWYQQILGQGPKLLIQFQNNGVVDDSQLPKDRFSAERLKGVDSTLKIQPAKLEDSAVYLCASSLTWETEAFFGQGTRLTVV.

The sample holds many counts of this clonotype. The rearrangement joins TRBV10-1 to TRBJ2-2, with D perhaps being TRBD1 or TRBD2 (5 bases each). The CDR3 loop spans 15 amino acids. Trimming took 5 bases from V and 0 from J, leaving 10 bases between them. CDR1 and CDR2 (germline): WNHNN, SYGVQD (reference sequence). The CDR3 is CASSRDLTNTGELFF. The CDR3 nucleotides are TGCGCCAGCAGTAGGGACCTTACGAACACCGGGGAGCTGTTTTTT.

Concerning this clonotype itself: This clone may be a read error of a much larger clone one base away. The rearrangement joins TRBV2 to TRBJ2-5, with a possible D match to TRBD1 (7 bases). V was clipped by 1 base and J by 7 bases, with 16 bases between them. The CDR3 is 15 residues long. The germline gives CDR1 SNHLY, CDR2 FYNNEI. The CDR3 loop reads CASSEVRGVGGTQYF. The CDR3 DNA is TGTGCCAGCAGTGAAGTCAGGGGGGTTGGAGGGACCCAGTACTTC. Complete variable domain (other parts from reference TRBV2 and TRBJ2-5): EPEVTQTPSHQVTQMGQEVILRCVPISNHLYFYWYRQILGQKVEFLVSFYNNEISEKSEIFDDQFSVERPDGSNFTLKIRSTKLEDSAMYFCASSEVRGVGGTQYFGPGTRLLVL.

Regarding this clonotype: This CDR3 is missing its conserved last phenylalanine or tryptophan, likely due to a read error. The J gene is TRBJ1-3, the V gene TRBV7-7; D gene unclear. CDR3 length: 14 residues. Germline V CDR1 and CDR2: SSHAT, FNYEAQ (reference sequence). The chain's CDR3 is CASSLAPPGNTIYS. The CDR3 DNA reads as TGTGCTAGCAGCTTAGCTCCCCCCGGAAACACCATATATTCT.

This clonotype has ten or more counts. The chain recombines TRBV4-3 with TRBJ2-5, with TRBD1 identical over 7 bases. The V and J ends lost 1 base and 4 bases, in that order; junction bases with no gene match: 3. From germline, CDR1 is LGHNA and CDR2 YSLEER. The CDR3 extends over 14 amino acids. The CDR3, as DNA: TGCGCCAGCAGCCAAGGAGACAGGGCAGAGACCCAGTACTTC. The encoded protein is CASSQGDRAETQYF.

This clonotype has a count of ten or more. The rearrangement links TRBV24-1 to TRBJ1-5, with D maybe TRBD1 (6 bases). V lost 6 bases and J 5 bases, leaving 10 bases between the germline ends. The CDR3 is 13 amino acids. CDR1 and CDR2 from the germline V gene are KGHDR and SFDVKD. The CDR3 sequence: CATSHRVDQPQHF. CDR3 nucleotide sequence: TGTGCCACCAGTCACAGGGTGGATCAGCCCCAGCATTTT.

The chain joins TRBV13 to TRBJ1-3; D remains unclear. V was pared by 3 bases and J by 0 bases, with 9 bases between. Germline V gene lookup returns CDR1 PRHDT and CDR2 FYEKMQ (reference sequence). CDR3 length: 15 residues. CDR3 DNA: TGTGCCAGCAGCTTCGGCACTTCCTCTGGAAACACCATATATTTT. It specifies CASSFGTSSGNTIYF.

This clonotype was seen ten or more times. The V call is TRBV24-1, the J call TRBJ1-2, with D possibly being TRBD1 (5 bases). Germline assignment: CDR1 KGHDR and CDR2 SFDVKD. V gave up 5 bases and J gave up 2 bases, with 11 bases separating them. This CDR3 region has 14 residues. CDR3 nucleotides: TGTGCCACCAGTGCCACGACAGCGAACTATGGCTACACCTTC. Protein: CATSATTANYGYTF.

The V call is TRBV7-9, the J call TRBJ1-2; D unresolved. Germline lookup yields CDR1 SEHNR and CDR2 FQNEAQ (reference sequence). The length of the CDR3 is 16 residues. Trimming removed 4 bases from V and 5 bases from J, with 20 bases in between. The CDR3 DNA reads TGTGCCAGCAGCTCAGAGGCGCCGGGAATAATGTATGGCTACACCTTC. Amino acid sequence: CASSSEAPGIMYGYTF. Using reference TRBV7-9 and TRBJ1-2 for the parts outside the CDR3, the full variable domain is DTGVSQNPRHKITKRGQNVTFRCDPISEHNRLYWYRQTLGQGPEFLTYFQNEAQLEKSRLLSDRFSAERPKGSFSTLEIQRTEQGDSAMYLCASSSEAPGIMYGYTFGSGTRLTVV.

The chain is built from TRBV6-5 and TRBJ1-3; 11 bases line up with TRBD1. Germline V gives CDR1 MNHEY, CDR2 SVGAGI. The CDR3 is 16 amino acids. Unmatched junction bases numbered 0, after V lost 0 bases and J lost 2 bases. CDR3 bases: TGTGCCAGCAGTTACTCGGACAGGGGGCCTGGAAACACCATATATTTT. Its protein is CASSYSDRGPGNTIYF.